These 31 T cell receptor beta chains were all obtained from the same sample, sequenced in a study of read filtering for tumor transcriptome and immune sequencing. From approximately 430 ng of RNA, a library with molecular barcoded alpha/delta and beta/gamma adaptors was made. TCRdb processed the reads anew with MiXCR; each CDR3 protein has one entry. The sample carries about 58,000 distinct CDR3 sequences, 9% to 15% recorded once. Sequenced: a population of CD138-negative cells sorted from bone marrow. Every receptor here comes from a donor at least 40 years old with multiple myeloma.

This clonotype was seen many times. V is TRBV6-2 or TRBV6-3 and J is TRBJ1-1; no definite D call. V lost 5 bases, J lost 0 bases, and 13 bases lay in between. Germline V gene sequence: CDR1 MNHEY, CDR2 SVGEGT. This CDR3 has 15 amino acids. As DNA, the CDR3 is TGTGCCAGCAGTCTGACGGACGGATTGAACACTGAAGCTTTCTTT. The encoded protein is CASSLTDGLNTEAFF.

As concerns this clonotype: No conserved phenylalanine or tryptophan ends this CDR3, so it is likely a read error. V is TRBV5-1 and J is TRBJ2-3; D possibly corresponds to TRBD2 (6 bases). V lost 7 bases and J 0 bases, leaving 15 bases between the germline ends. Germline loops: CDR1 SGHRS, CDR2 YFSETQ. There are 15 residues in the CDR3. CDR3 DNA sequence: TGCGCCAGCTTAAGTCTAGCGATGAGCACAGATACGCAGTATCTT. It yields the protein CASLSLAMSTDTQYL.

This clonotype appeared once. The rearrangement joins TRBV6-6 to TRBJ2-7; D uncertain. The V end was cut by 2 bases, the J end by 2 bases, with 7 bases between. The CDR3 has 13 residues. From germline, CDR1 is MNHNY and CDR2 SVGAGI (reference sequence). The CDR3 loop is CASSYGLTYEQYF. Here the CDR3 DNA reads TGTGCCAGCAGTTACGGGCTAACCTACGAGCAGTACTTC.

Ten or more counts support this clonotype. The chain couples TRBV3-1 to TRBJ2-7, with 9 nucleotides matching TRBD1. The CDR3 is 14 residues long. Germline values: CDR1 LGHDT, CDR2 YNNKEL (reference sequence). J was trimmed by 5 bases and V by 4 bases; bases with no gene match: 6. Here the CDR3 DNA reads TGTGCCAGCAGCCCCCGGGACAGGGTCCACGAGCAGTACTTC. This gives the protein CASSPRDRVHEQYF.

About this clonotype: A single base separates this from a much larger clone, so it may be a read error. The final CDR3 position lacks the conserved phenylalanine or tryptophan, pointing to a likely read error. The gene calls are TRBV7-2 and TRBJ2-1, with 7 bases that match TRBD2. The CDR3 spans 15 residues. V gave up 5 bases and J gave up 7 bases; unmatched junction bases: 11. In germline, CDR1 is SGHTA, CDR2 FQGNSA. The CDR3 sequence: CASSPRSGGYNEQFL. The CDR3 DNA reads TGTGCCAGCAGCCCCAGGTCCGGGGGGTATAATGAGCAGTTCCTC.

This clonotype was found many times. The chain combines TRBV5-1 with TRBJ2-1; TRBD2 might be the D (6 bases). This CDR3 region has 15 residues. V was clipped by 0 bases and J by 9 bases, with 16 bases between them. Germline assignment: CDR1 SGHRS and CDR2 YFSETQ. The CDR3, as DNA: TGCGCCAGCAGCTTGGATAGCGGAGGGCGTGGTGAGCAGTTCTTC. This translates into CASSLDSGGRGEQFF.

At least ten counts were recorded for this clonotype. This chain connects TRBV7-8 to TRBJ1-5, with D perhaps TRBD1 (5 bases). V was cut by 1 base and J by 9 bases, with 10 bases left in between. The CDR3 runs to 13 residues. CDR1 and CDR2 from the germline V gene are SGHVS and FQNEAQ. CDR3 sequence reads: CASSLELRGPQHF. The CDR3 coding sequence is TGTGCCAGCAGCTTAGAGCTGAGGGGGCCCCAGCATTTT.

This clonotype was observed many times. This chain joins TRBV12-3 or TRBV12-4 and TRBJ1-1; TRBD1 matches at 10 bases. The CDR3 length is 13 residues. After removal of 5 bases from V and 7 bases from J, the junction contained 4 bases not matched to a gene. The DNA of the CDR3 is TGTGCCAGCAGTCGGACAGGGGGGGATGAAGCTTTCTTT. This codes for CASSRTGGDEAFF.

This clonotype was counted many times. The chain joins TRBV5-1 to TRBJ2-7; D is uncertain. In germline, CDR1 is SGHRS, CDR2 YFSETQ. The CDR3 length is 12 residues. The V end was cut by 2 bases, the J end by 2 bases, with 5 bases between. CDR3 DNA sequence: TGCGCCAGCAGCTTATCAACCTACGAGCAGTACTTC. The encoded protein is CASSLSTYEQYF.

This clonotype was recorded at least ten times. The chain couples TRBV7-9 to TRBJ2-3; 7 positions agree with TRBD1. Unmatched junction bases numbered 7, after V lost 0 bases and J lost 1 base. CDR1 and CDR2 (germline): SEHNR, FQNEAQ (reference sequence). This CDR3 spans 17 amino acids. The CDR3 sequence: CASSLARAGGGTDTQYF. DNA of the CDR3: TGTGCCAGCAGCTTAGCGCGGGCAGGGGGTGGCACAGATACGCAGTATTTT.

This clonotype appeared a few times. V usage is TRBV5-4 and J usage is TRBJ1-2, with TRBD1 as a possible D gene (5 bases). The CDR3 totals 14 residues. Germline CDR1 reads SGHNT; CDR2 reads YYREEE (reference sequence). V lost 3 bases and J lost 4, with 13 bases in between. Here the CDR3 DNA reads TGTGCCAGCAGCTGGGGCGCAGGGAGCTATGGCTACACCTTC. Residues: CASSWGAGSYGYTF. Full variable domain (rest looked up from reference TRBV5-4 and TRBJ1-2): ETGVTQSPTHLIKTRGQQVTLRCSSQSGHNTVSWYQQALGQGPQFIFQYYREEENGRGNFPPRFSGLQFPNYSSELNVNALELDDSALYLCASSWGAGSYGYTFGSGTRLTVV.

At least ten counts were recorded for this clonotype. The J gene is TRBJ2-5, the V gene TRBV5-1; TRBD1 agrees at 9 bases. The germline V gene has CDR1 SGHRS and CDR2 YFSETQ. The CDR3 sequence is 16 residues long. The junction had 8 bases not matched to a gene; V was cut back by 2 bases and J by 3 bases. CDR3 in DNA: TGCGCCAGCAGCTTACTCCCGGGACAGGGCAAAGAGACCCAGTACTTC. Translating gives CASSLLPGQGKETQYF.

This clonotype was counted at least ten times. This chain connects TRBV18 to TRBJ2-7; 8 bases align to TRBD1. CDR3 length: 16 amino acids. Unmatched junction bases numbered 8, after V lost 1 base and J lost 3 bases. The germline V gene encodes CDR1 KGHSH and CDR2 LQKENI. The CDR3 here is CASSPQGQGIRYEQYF. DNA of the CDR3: TGTGCCAGCTCACCACAAGGACAGGGAATCCGCTACGAGCAGTACTTC.

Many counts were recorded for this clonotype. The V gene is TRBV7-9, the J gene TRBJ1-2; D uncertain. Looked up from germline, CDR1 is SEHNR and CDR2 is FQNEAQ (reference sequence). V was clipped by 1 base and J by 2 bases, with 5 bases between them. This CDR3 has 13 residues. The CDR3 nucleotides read TGTGCCAGCAGCTTAGGCAGGAACTATGGCTACACCTTC. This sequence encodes CASSLGRNYGYTF.

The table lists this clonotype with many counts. CDR3 DNA sequence: TGCGCCAGCAGCTTACCGGATACCTACGAGCAGTACTTC. Encoded protein: CASSLPDTYEQYF. J is TRBJ2-7 and V is TRBV5-1; D call uncertain. V lost 2 bases to trimming and J lost 2 bases, with 8 bases between them. Germline CDR1 SGHRS, CDR2 YFSETQ. The length of the CDR3 is 13 residues.

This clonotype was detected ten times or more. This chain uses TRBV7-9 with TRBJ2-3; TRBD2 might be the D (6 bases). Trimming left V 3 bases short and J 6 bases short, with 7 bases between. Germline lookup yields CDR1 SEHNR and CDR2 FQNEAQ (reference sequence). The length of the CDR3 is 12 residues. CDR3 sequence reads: CASSFRGDTQYF. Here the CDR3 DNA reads TGTGCCAGCAGCTTTCGGGGGGATACGCAGTATTTT.

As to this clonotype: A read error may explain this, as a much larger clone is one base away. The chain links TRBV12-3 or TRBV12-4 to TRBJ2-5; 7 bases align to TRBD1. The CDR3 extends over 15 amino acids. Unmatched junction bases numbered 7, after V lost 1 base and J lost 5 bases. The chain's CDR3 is CASSLGQGVGETQYF. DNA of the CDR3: TGTGCCAGCAGTTTAGGGCAGGGGGTTGGTGAGACCCAGTACTTC.

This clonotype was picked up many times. CDR3 region: CASSEGGQGFEKLFF. CDR3 DNA: TGTGCCAGCAGTGAAGGGGGACAGGGTTTTGAAAAACTGTTTTTT. The rearrangement links TRBV6-1 to TRBJ1-4; TRBD1 aligns across 9 bases. V gave up 1 base and J gave up 7 bases; unmatched junction bases: 4. The CDR3 runs to 15 residues. CDR1 and CDR2 (germline): MNHNS, SASEGT.

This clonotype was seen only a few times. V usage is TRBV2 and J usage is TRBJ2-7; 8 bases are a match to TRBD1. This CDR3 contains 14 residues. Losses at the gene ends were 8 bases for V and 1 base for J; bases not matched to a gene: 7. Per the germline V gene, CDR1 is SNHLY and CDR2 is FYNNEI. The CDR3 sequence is CASQGTGRSYEQYF. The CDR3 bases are TGTGCCAGCCAAGGGACAGGACGGTCCTACGAGCAGTACTTC. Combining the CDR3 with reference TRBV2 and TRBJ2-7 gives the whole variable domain EPEVTQTPSHQVTQMGQEVILRCVPISNHLYFYWYRQILGQKVEFLVSFYNNEISEKSEIFDDQFSVERPDGSNFTLKIRSTKLEDSAMYFCASQGTGRSYEQYFGPGTRLTVT.

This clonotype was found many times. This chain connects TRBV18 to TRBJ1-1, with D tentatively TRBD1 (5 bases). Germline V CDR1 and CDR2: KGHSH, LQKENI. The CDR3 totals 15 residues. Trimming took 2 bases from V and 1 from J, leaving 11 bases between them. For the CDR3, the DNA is TGTGCCAGCTCACCAAGGGACGGACGGAACACTGAAGCTTTCTTT. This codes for CASSPRDGRNTEAFF.

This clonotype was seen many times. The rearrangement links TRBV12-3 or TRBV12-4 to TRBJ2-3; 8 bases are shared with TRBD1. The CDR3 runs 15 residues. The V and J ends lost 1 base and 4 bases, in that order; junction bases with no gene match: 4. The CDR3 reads CASSLGQGAADTQYF. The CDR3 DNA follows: TGTGCCAGCAGTTTAGGTCAGGGGGCGGCAGATACGCAGTATTTT.

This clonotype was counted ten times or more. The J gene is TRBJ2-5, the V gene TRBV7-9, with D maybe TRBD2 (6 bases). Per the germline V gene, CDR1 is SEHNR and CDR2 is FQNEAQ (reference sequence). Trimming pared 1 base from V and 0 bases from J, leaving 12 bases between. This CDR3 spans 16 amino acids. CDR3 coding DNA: TGTGCCAGCAGCTTAGTGGGACTTAACTACCAAGAGACCCAGTACTTC. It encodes CASSLVGLNYQETQYF.

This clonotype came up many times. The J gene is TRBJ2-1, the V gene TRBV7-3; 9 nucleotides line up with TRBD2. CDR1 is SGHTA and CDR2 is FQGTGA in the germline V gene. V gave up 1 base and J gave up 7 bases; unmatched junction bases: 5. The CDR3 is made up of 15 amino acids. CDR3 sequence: CASSLMRGGSNEQFF. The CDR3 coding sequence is TGTGCCAGCAGCTTAATGCGGGGGGGTTCGAATGAGCAGTTCTTC. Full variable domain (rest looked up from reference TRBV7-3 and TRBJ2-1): GAGVSQTPSNKVTEKGKYVELRCDPISGHTALYWYRQSLGQGPEFLIYFQGTGAADDSGLPNDRFFAVRPEGSVSTLKIQRTERGDSAVYLCASSLMRGGSNEQFFGPGTRLTVL.

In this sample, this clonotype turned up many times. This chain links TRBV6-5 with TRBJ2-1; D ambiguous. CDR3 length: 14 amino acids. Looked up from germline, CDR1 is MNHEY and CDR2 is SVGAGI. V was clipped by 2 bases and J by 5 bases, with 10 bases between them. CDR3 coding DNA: TGTGCCAGCAGTTACGCTCTGGTTGACAATGAGCAGTTCTTC. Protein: CASSYALVDNEQFF.

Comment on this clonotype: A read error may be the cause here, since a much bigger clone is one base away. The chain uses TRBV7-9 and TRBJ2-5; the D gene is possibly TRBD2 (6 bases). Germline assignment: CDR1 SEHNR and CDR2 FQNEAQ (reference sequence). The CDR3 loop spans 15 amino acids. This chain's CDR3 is CANSPTGREVETQYF. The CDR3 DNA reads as TGTGCCAACAGCCCGACCGGCAGGGAGGTGGAGACCCAGTACTTC.

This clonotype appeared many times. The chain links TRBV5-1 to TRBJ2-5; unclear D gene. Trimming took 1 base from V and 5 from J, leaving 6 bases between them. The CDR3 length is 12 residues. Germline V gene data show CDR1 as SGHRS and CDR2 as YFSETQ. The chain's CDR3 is CASSLRSETQYF. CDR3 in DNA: TGCGCCAGCAGCTTGAGATCGGAGACCCAGTACTTC.

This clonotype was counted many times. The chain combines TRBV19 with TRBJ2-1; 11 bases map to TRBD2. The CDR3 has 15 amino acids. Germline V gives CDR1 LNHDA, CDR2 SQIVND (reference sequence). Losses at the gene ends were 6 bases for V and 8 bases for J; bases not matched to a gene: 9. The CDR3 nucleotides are TGTGCCAGTAGCTCCTCTAGCGGGGGGATATATGAGCAGTTCTTC. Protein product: CASSSSSGGIYEQFF.

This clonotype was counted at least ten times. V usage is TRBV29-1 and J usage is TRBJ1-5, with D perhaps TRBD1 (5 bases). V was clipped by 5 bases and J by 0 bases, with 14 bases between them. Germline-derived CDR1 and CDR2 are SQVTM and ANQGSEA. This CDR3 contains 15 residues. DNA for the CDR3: TGCAGCGTTCTTGACGGGACGGATAGCAATCAGCCCCAGCATTTT. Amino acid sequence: CSVLDGTDSNQPQHF.

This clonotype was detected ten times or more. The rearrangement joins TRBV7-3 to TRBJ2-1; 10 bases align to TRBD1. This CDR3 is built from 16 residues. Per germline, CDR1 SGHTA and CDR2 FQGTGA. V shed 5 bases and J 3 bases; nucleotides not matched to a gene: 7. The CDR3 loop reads CASSPRQGAGYNEQFF. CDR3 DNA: TGTGCCAGCAGCCCGAGACAGGGGGCGGGCTACAATGAGCAGTTCTTC.

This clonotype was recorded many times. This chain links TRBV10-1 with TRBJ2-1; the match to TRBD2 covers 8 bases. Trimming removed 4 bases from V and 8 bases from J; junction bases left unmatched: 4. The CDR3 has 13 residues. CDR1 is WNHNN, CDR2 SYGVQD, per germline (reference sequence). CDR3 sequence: CASSGGGSYEQFF. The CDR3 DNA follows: TGCGCCAGCAGTGGCGGGGGGTCCTATGAGCAGTTCTTC.

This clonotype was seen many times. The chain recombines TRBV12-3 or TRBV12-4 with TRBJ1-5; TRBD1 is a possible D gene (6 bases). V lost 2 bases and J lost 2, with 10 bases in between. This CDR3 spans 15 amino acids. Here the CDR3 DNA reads TGTGCCAGCAGTTTACGGGGGGCTGGCAATCAGCCCCAGCATTTT. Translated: CASSLRGAGNQPQHF.